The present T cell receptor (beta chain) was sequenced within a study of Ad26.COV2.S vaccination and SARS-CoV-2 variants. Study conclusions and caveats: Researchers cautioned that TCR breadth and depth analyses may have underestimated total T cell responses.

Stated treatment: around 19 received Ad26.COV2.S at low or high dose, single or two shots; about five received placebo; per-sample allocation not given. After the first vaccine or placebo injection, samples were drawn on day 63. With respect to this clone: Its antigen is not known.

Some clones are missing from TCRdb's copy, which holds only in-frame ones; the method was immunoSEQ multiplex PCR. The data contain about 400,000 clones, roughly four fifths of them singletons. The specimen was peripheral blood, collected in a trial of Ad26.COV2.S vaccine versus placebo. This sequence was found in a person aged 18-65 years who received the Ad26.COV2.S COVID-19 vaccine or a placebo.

The CDR3 spells CASSLLPAQETQYF. DNA for the CDR3: TGCGCCAGCAGCCTCCTCCCGGCCCAAGAGACCCAGTACTTC. The chain links TRBV5-1 to TRBJ2-5; unclear D gene. The CDR3 runs 14 residues. V lost 4 bases to trimming and J lost 1 base, with 11 bases between them. Germline V gene data show CDR1 as SGHRS and CDR2 as YFSETQ.